A selection of T cell receptor beta chains follows, all from one sample in a study of CD8+CD57+ T cells in acquired aplastic anemia. TCRdb redid the calling of the reads with MiXCR, one entry per CDR3 protein. This sample carries 150,000 to 200,000 distinct CDR3 sequences, about 48% of them seen once, and the ten largest clones take 30% to 40%. The specimen was sorted CD4+, CD8+, or CD8+CD57+ T cells (not recorded which) from PBMCs. The receptors stem from a human donor with aplastic anemia. CDR3s include the opening cysteine and the closing phenylalanine or tryptophan. D genes are given only for firm matches. Only some rows state a clone size, as once, few, many or a class for expanded clones.

NA TRBJ2-3 NA TRBV10-1 TGCGCCAGCAGGCGAACGGTCGGGGGCACAGATACGCAGTATTTT CASRRTVGGTDTQYF
once TRBJ2-2 TRBD1 TRBV15 TGTGCCACCAGCAGAGATGTGGGGACAGGGGGGCTGTTTTTT CATSRDVGTGGLFF
NA TRBJ2-5 NA TRBV2 TGTGCCAGCAGTGAAATGAGACAGGTCACATCCCAGTACTTC CASSEMRQVTSQYF
many TRBJ2-5 TRBD2 TRBV4-2 TGTGCCAGCAGCCAAGGGGGCCGACTAGCGGGAGGGCGGCGGGAGACCCAGTACTTC CASSQGGRLAGGRRETQYF
many TRBJ1-2 TRBD1 TRBV9 TGTGCCAGCAGCCTTGGACAGGGCCTGGGTGGCTATGGCTACACCTTC CASSLGQGLGGYGYTF
few TRBJ1-1 NA TRBV29-1 TGCAGCGTAAAGGACAGCCTGAACACTGAAGCTTTCTTT CSVKDSLNTEAFF
few TRBJ2-1 NA TRBV29-1 TGCAGCGTCCGGGCCCCGGAAGGTCTATGGCAGTTCTTC CSVRAPEGLWQFF
many TRBJ2-1 NA TRBV7-7 TGTGCTAGCAGCCCCGCTCGTGGGCGTTCCCCAAACAATGAGCAGTTCTTC CASSPARGRSPNNEQFF
many TRBJ1-1 TRBD1 TRBV11-1 TGTGCCAGCAGCACCTCCGGGACAGGGACTAACACTGAAGCTTTCTTT CASSTSGTGTNTEAFF
NA TRBJ2-5 NA TRBV6-2/TRBV6-3 TGTGCCAGCATCCCCCGGGACTGCCAAGAGACCCAGTACTTC CASIPRDCQETQYF
once TRBJ1-2 TRBD1 TRBV10-1 TGCGCCAGCAGTAGCGGTGGACAGGGAGCCTATGGCTACACCTTC CASSSGGQGAYGYTF
many TRBJ1-1 NA TRBV14 TGTGCCAGCAGCCATATGTACACCTACAACACTGAAGCTTTCTTT CASSHMYTYNTEAFF
NA TRBJ2-7 NA TRBV29-1 TGCAGCGTCACGGCACAGTTCGCCTACGAGCAGTACTTC CSVTAQFAYEQYF